The clone carrying this T cell receptor beta chain was counted a few times. What it recognizes is unknown. This record comes from a study of CD8 T cells in ankylosing spondylitis. Quantitative 5'-RACE was performed with molecular barcodes, and it yielded the TCR beta libraries. TCRdb analysed the 5' RACE reads with MiXCR anew, one entry per CDR3 protein. Of 200,000 to 250,000 distinct CDR3 sequences detected, about 18% appear once; the ten largest clones hold roughly 43%. Study results and caveats: A subset of motif variants has previously been described in the synovial fluid and blood of reactive arthritis. A TCR beta motif of about eight highly homologous variants appeared characteristic of ankylosing spondylitis blood. Disease-associated clones were reportedly significantly overrepresented in matched ankylosing spondylitis synovial fluid.

The CDR3 extends over 15 amino acids. CDR1 is MNHEY, CDR2 SMNVEV, per germline (reference sequence). J was trimmed by 3 bases and V by 4 bases; bases with no gene match: 3. The source of this sequence is a male donor with ankylosing spondylitis. The sample consisted of blood, either unsorted or a sorted T cell fraction (not recorded which). The rearrangement uses TRBV27 and TRBJ2-7; TRBD2 matches at 13 bases. CDR3 loop: CASSSGLAGIYEQYF. DNA for the CDR3: TGTGCCAGCAGTTCGGGACTAGCGGGGATCTACGAGCAGTACTTC.